This entry lists 2 T cell receptor beta chains sequenced from one sample in a study of technical replicates of blood from a few donors. Some clones are missing from TCRdb's copy, which holds only in-frame ones; the method was immunoSEQ multiplex PCR. The table has about 88,000 clones, 85% to 95% seen once. The source material was T cells isolated from PBMCs. These TCRs come from a human donor in good health.

The V call is TRBV7-3, the J call TRBJ2-1; TRBD2 matches at 8 bases. Germline values: CDR1 SGHTA, CDR2 FQGTGA. J lost 6 bases, V lost 2 bases, and 6 bases had no gene match. The CDR3 covers 15 residues. The CDR3 DNA reads TGTGCCAGCAGCTTAGACGGGGGGGCGGGCAATGAGCAGTTCTTC. It yields the protein CASSLDGGAGNEQFF.

The chain uses TRBV27 and TRBJ2-7; TRBD2 might be the D (6 bases). The CDR3 runs to 13 residues. Germline assignment: CDR1 MNHEY and CDR2 SMNVEV (reference sequence). Trimming took 6 bases from V and 2 from J, leaving 11 bases between them. The CDR3 spells CASRRDWAYEQYF. DNA for the CDR3: TGTGCCAGCAGGCGGGACTGGGCCTACGAGCAGTACTTC.